This T cell receptor beta chain stems from a study of regulatory T cells in long-lasting Graves disease. Overall study: By definition, persistent Graves' disease involved antithyroid drugs for over 5 years alongside positive TSH receptor antibodies.

To make TCR beta libraries, researchers used iRepertoire HTBI primers and Arm-PCR of CDR3 regions. TCRdb independently ran MiXCR on the multiplex PCR reads; one entry per CDR3 protein. In the table there are hundreds of thousands of distinct CDR3 sequences, about a fifth of which are singletons. Regarding time point: persistent/refractory GD, antithyroid drugs over 5 years with positive TRAb. PBMC RNA served as the TCR library source. The clonotype was recovered from a female donor with Graves disease. The specimen comprised peripheral blood mononuclear cells (PBMCs), sampled when the disease was refractory, from a patient treated with antithyroid drugs.

The CDR3 nucleotides read TGTGCCAGCAGCCCGCCGGGACAGGGGGCGCGGGAGCACCAAGAGACCCAGTACTTC. Amino acids: CASSPPGQGAREHQETQYF. This chain links TRBV2 with TRBJ2-5; TRBD1 matches 12 bases. Germline loops: CDR1 SNHLY, CDR2 FYNNEI. Trimming cost V 6 bases and J 0 bases; bases outside gene matches: 14. CDR3 length: 19 amino acids.